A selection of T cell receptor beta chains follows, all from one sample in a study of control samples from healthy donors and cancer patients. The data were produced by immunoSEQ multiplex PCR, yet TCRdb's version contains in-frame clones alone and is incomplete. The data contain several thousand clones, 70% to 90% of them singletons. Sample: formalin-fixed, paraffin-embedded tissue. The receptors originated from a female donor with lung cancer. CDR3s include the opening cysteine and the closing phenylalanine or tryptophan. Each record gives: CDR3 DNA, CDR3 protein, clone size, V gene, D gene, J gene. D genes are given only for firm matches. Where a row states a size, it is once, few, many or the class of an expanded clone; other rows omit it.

TGTGCCAGCTGCTGGGGTCAGGGAGGGTTGGGAGAGACCCAGTACTTC | CASCWGQGGLGETQYF | NA | TRBV5-5 | TRBD2 | TRBJ2-5
TGTGCCAGCAGCCGGGACATTTCTAATCAGCCCCAGCATTTT | CASSRDISNQPQHF | NA | TRBV7-9 | NA | TRBJ1-5
TGTGCCAGCAGCCCCAGCCGGGGGCGGGAGGCGCGAGGGGGTTCGGCAGATACGCAGTATTTT | CASSPSRGREARGGSADTQYF | NA | TRBV7-8 | TRBD2 | TRBJ2-3
TGTGCCAGCAGCCAGGACAGTTTGAATTCACCCCTCCACTTT | CASSQDSLNSPLHF | NA | TRBV14 | NA | TRBJ1-6
TGTGCCAGCAGCTTAGGAGGGGGCCGCCTAGACGAGCAGTACTTC | CASSLGGGRLDEQYF | once | TRBV11-1 | TRBD1 | TRBJ2-7
TGTGCCAGCAGCCTAGTACGACAGTCTGAGACCCAGTACTTC | CASSLVRQSETQYF | NA | TRBV5-5 | NA | TRBJ2-5
TGTGCCAGCAGTCCAGCAGGAACGGATGGCTACACCTTC | CASSPAGTDGYTF | NA | TRBV28 | NA | TRBJ1-2
TGTGCCAGCAGTTACAAACCCCCGGGACAGGGGAACCAGCCCCAGCATTTT | CASSYKPPGQGNQPQHF | NA | TRBV27 | TRBD1 | TRBJ1-5
TGTGCCAGCAGCCCCTTAGCGGGAGCGTCGACACAGGATGAGCAGTTCTTC | CASSPLAGASTQDEQFF | NA | TRBV11-3 | TRBD2 | TRBJ2-1
TGTGCCAGCAGCGAGACAGAGTTAAACACTGAAGCTTTCTTT | CASSETELNTEAFF | NA | TRBV9 | NA | TRBJ1-1
TGTGCCTGGAGTGCCCGATTCAGTAGCTCTGGAAACACCATATATTTT | CAWSARFSSSGNTIYF | NA | TRBV30 | NA | TRBJ1-3
TGTGCCAGCAGCGGGCGGGGGATAAATTCACCCCTCCACTTT | CASSGRGINSPLHF | NA | TRBV7-2 | NA | TRBJ1-6
TGTGCCAGCAGTGAAGCAATCGGAGGACTAGCGGGGTACAAAAACATTCAGTACTTC | CASSEAIGGLAGYKNIQYF | NA | TRBV6-1 | TRBD2 | TRBJ2-4
TGTGCCAGCAGGGAGGCACAGGGGCTTATAAGGACCGGGGAGCTGTTTTTT | CASREAQGLIRTGELFF | once | TRBV27 | TRBD1 | TRBJ2-2
TGTGCCAGCAGTTTTCCTACAGACCACACTGAAGCTTTCTTT | CASSFPTDHTEAFF | NA | TRBV28 | NA | TRBJ1-1
TGTGCCAGCAGTGAAGCAAGGGATCAGCCCCAGCATTTT | CASSEARDQPQHF | NA | TRBV6-1 | NA | TRBJ1-5
TGTGCCAGCAGTGGCCTAGCGGGAGGGACGAACACCGGGGAGCTGTTTTTT | CASSGLAGGTNTGELFF | NA | TRBV25-1 | TRBD2 | TRBJ2-2
TGTGCCAGTAGTATCTGGAGGGGGGACACCGGGGAGCTGTTTTTT | CASSIWRGDTGELFF | NA | TRBV19 | NA | TRBJ2-2
TGTGCCACCTTTACCGGGACAGGGTTCGGCTACACCTTC | CATFTGTGFGYTF | NA | TRBV27 | TRBD1 | TRBJ1-2
TGTGCCAGCAGGGACCTGATGGAAGGCAACGAGCAGTACTTC | CASRDLMEGNEQYF | NA | TRBV2 | NA | TRBJ2-7
TGTGCCAGCAGTTTGGACAGGGCGAGAGGCTACACCTTC | CASSLDRARGYTF | NA | TRBV7-8 | TRBD1 | TRBJ1-2
TGCGCCAGCAGCCAGGGAGAGCGGTCCTCCTACGAGCAGTACTTC | CASSQGERSSYEQYF | NA | TRBV4-3 | NA | TRBJ2-7
TGTGCCAGCAGAAGGGGGGGACCCACAGATACGCAGTATTTT | CASRRGGPTDTQYF | once | TRBV6-5 | NA | TRBJ2-3
TGTGCCAGCAGCTTGAACCCCGACGGCACGCAGTATTTT | CASSLNPDGTQYF | once | TRBV7-2 | NA | TRBJ2-3
TGTGCCAGCAGCCGCGCTACCGGGACAGGGCCCTCTGAAGCTTTCTTT | CASSRATGTGPSEAFF | NA | TRBV7-9 | TRBD1 | TRBJ1-1
TGTGCCAGCAACTACGGGGGCGGGAGGCAGACCCAGTACTTC | CASNYGGGRQTQYF | once | TRBV28 | TRBD2 | TRBJ2-5
TGTGCCAGCAATTATTTAGCGGGAGCAAACACCGGGGAGCTGTTTTTT | CASNYLAGANTGELFF | NA | TRBV6-5 | TRBD2 | TRBJ2-2
TGTGCCAGCAGTTACTCCGGACAGGGGGAGCGACTGTACTTC | CASSYSGQGERLYF | NA | TRBV6-5 | TRBD1 | TRBJ2-7
TGTGCCAGCAGTTACTCTCCTCGTCAAGAGACCCAGTACTTC | CASSYSPRQETQYF | NA | TRBV6-5 | NA | TRBJ2-5
TGTGCCAGCACCGGCTACTCGACCGGGGAGCTGTTTTTT | CASTGYSTGELFF | once | TRBV6-5 | NA | TRBJ2-2
TGTGCCAGCAGCTTAAGTCTTGTACGTACCCAGTACTTC | CASSLSLVRTQYF | NA | TRBV7-9 | NA | TRBJ2-5
TGTGCTAGTGGTTTGCCCGCGGGTTCGGGGGAGCTGTTTTTT | CASGLPAGSGELFF | NA | TRBV12-5 | NA | TRBJ2-2
TGCGCCAGCAGCTGGGGACTAGCTGTGCACACCGGGGAGCTGTTTTTT | CASSWGLAVHTGELFF | few | TRBV5-1 | TRBD2 | TRBJ2-2
TGTGCCAGCAGCCAAATCGCAAGCGGGATTAACACCGGGGAGCTGTTTTTT | CASSQIASGINTGELFF | NA | TRBV5-6 | TRBD2 | TRBJ2-2
TGCAGCGTTAGGGGCGGAGATCAGCCCCAGCATTTT | CSVRGGDQPQHF | NA | TRBV29-1 | NA | TRBJ1-5
TGTGCCAGCAGCCGGGACGCAGGGGCAGGAAACACCATATATTTT | CASSRDAGAGNTIYF | NA | TRBV9 | NA | TRBJ1-3
TGTGCCAGCTCACCAGAGCACGAGCAGTACTTC | CASSPEHEQYF | NA | TRBV18 | NA | TRBJ2-7
TGTGCCAGCAGTCCGAGCACCGGGGAGCTGTTTTTT | CASSPSTGELFF | once | TRBV12-3/TRBV12-4 | NA | TRBJ2-2
TGTGCCAGCAGTTTTGGGCAGGGGGCGGATCAGCCCCAGCATTTT | CASSFGQGADQPQHF | NA | TRBV27 | TRBD1 | TRBJ1-5
TGTGCCAGTAGTTTTAGCGGGGGGGGCCACAATGAGCAGTTCTTC | CASSFSGGGHNEQFF | once | TRBV19 | TRBD2 | TRBJ2-1
TGTGCCAGTAGTATCACCATCACCTACGAGCAGTACTTC | CASSITITYEQYF | NA | TRBV19 | NA | TRBJ2-7
TGTGCCAGCAGCTTAGGAATTAGCGGGAACCTGTTCTTC | CASSLGISGNLFF | NA | TRBV11-2 | TRBD2 | TRBJ2-1
TGTGCCAGCGGCGGGACTAGCGGGAGATACGAGCAGTACTTC | CASGGTSGRYEQYF | few | TRBV28 | TRBD2 | TRBJ2-7
TGCGCCAGCAGCCAAGACATCCGACTAGCGGGAGAAGAGCAGTTCTTC | CASSQDIRLAGEEQFF | NA | TRBV4-1 | TRBD2 | TRBJ2-1
TGTGCCAGCAGCGCCGCCGTACAGGGGTTGCCCGGGGAGCTGTTTTTT | CASSAAVQGLPGELFF | NA | TRBV9 | TRBD1 | TRBJ2-2